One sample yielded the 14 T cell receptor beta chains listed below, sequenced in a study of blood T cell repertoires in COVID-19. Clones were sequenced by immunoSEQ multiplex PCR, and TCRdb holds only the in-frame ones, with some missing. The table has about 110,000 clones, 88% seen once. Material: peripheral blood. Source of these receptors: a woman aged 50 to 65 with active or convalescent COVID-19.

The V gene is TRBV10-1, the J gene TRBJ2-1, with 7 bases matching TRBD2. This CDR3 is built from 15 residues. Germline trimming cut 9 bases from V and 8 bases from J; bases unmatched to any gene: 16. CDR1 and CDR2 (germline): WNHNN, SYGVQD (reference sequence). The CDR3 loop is CASPKRGGPRDEQFF. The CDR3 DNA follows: TGCGCCAGTCCCAAGCGGGGAGGACCTCGGGATGAGCAGTTCTTC.

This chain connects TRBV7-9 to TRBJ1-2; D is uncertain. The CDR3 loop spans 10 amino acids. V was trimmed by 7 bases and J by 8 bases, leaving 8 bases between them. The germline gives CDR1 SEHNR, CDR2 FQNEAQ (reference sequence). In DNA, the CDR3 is TGTGCCAGCACCCCTTTGGGCTACACCTTC. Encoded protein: CASTPLGYTF.

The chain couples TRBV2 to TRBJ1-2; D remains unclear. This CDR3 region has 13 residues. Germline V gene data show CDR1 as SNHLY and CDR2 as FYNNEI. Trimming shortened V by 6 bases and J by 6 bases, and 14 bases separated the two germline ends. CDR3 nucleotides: TGTGCCAGCAGGGCTGCGGGGTCTAATGGCTACACCTTC. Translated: CASRAAGSNGYTF.

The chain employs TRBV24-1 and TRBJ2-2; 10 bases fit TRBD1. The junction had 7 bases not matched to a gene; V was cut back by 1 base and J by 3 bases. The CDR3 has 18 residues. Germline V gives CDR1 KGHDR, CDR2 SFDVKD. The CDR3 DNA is TGTGCCACCAGTGATTTCATCAGTGGGACAGGGGACACCGGGGAGCTGTTTTTT. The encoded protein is CATSDFISGTGDTGELFF.

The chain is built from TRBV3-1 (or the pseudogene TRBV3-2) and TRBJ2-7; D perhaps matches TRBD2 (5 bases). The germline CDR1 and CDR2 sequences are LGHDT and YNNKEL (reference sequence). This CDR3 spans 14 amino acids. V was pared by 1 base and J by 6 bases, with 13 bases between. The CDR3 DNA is TGTGCCAGCAGCCAAGTGCTGGGCCGGGGCGAGCAGTACTTC. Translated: CASSQVLGRGEQYF.

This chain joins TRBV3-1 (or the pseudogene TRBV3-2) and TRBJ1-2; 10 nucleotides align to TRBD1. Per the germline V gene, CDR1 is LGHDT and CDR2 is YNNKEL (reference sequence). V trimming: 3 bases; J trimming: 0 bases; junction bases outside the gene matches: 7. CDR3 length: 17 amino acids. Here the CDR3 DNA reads TGTGCCAGCAGCCAGGGGACAGGGGCGGCGACTAACTATGGCTACACCTTC. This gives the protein CASSQGTGAATNYGYTF.

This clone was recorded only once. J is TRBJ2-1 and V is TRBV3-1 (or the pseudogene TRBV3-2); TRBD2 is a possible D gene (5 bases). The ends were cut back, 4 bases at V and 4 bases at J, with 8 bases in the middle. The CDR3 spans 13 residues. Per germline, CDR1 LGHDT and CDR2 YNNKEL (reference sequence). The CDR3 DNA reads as TGTGCCAGCAGCCTAGGACTGTACAATGAGCAGTTCTTC. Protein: CASSLGLYNEQFF.

This CDR3 is CASSLVSGREKEDTQYF. In nucleotides, the CDR3 is TGTGCCAGCAGCCTTGTTAGCGGGAGGGAGAAAGAAGATACGCAGTATTTT. The chain couples TRBV3-1 (or the pseudogene TRBV3-2) to TRBJ2-3; 11 nucleotides agree with TRBD2. The germline V gene has CDR1 LGHDT and CDR2 YNNKEL (reference sequence). Germline trimming cut 4 bases from V and 5 bases from J; bases unmatched to any gene: 11. This CDR3 is built from 17 residues.

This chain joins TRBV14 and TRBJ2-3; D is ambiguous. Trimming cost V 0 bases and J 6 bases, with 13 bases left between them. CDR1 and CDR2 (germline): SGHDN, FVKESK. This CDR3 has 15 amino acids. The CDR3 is CASSQDYSPGDTQYF. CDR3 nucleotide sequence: TGTGCCAGCAGCCAAGATTACAGTCCCGGCGATACGCAGTATTTT.

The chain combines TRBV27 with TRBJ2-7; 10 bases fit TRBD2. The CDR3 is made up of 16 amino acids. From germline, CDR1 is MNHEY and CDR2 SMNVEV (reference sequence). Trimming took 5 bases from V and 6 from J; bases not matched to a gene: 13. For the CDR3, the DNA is TGTGCCAGCAGTCCCCTTGGGGCTAGCGGGAGTCGCGAGCAGTACTTC. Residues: CASSPLGASGSREQYF.

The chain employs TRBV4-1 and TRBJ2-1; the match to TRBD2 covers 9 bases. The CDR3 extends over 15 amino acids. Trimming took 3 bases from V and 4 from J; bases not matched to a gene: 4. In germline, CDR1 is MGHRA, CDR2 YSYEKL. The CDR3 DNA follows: TGCGCCAGCAGCCAGCTAGCGGGGATATACAATGAGCAGTTCTTC. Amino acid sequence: CASSQLAGIYNEQFF.

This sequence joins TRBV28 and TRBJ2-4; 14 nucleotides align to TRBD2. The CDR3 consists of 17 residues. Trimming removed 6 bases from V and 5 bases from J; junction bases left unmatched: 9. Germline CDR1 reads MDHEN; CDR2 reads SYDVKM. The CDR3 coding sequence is TGTGCCAGCAGCCCTTCTCCGGGACTAGCGGGGGAAAACATTCAGTACTTC. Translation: CASSPSPGLAGENIQYF.

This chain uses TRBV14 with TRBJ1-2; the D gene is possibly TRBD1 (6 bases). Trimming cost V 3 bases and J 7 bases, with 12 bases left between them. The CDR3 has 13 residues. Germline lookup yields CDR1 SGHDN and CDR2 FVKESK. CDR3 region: CASSHLPTGGYTF. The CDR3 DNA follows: TGTGCCAGCAGCCACCTCCCGACAGGTGGCTACACCTTC.

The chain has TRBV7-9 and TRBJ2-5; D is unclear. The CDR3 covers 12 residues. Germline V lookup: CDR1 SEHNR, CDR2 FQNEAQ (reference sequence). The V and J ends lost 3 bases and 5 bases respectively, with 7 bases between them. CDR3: CASSLAQETQYF. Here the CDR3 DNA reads TGTGCCAGCAGCTTGGCCCAGGAGACCCAGTACTTC.